The 32 T cell receptor beta chains reported below all come from one sample, sequenced in a study of shared clonotypes between healthy human individuals. CD8 cells classed as naive were CD45RO-negative and positively selected for CCR7, excluding terminally differentiated effector memory CD45RA+ cells. Here immunoSEQ multiplex PCR was the method, and the copy in TCRdb shows in-frame clones only, minus some. Here the sample spans around 580,000 clones, 98% being singletons. Specimen: naive CD8+ T cells sorted from blood. All receptors derive from a young man in good health.

This chain uses TRBV9 with TRBJ2-7; possible D gene TRBD2, 6 bases. V shed 3 bases and J shed 3 bases, with 13 bases lying between them. CDR3 length equals 14 residues. The germline gives CDR1 SGDLS, CDR2 YYNGEE. The CDR3: CASSAGDGNYEQYF. The CDR3 bases are TGTGCCAGCAGCGCGGGGGACGGAAACTACGAGCAGTACTTC.

This chain joins TRBV20-1 and TRBJ2-5; D gene uncertain. Germline CDR1 is DFQATT and CDR2 is SNEGSKA (reference sequence). The CDR3 runs to 10 residues. Trimming stripped 1 base from V and 5 bases from J, with 2 bases between. The CDR3 DNA sequence: TGCAGTGCTAGAGTGGAGACCCAGTACTTC. Its translation: CSARVETQYF.

This chain connects TRBV15 to TRBJ1-5, with no clear D. Trimming took off 4 bases at V and 4 bases at J, with 8 bases between the two ends. CDR1 is LNHNV, CDR2 YYDKDF, per germline (reference sequence). The CDR3 is 13 amino acids. The CDR3 DNA is TGTGCCACCAGCACTCCTGGGAATCAGCCCCAGCATTTT. This sequence encodes CATSTPGNQPQHF.

The chain employs TRBV6-5 and TRBJ1-2, with 10 bases fitting TRBD1. The CDR3 sequence is 15 residues long. The V gene end was trimmed by 8 bases and the J gene end by 4 bases; junction bases not matched to a gene: 10. Germline V gene sequence: CDR1 MNHEY, CDR2 SVGAGI. The CDR3 DNA reads TGTGCCAGCGGCGGGACAGGGGAAGCGATCTATGGCTACACCTTC. As protein: CASGGTGEAIYGYTF.

This clone turned up a few times. J is TRBJ2-7 and V is TRBV15; D might be TRBD2 (6 bases). The V end was cut by 1 base, the J end by 2 bases, with 18 bases between. The CDR3 runs to 17 residues. CDR1 and CDR2 (germline): LNHNV, YYDKDF (reference sequence). The CDR3 coding sequence is TGTGCCACCAGCAGAGCATCAAGCGGGCCCGCCACCTACGAGCAGTACTTC. As protein: CATSRASSGPATYEQYF.

This chain links TRBV5-5 with TRBJ2-7; 9 bases are a match to TRBD1. The CDR3 covers 17 residues. Trimming took 4 bases from V and 5 from J; bases not matched to a gene: 16. Germline V lookup: CDR1 SGHKS, CDR2 YYEKEE (reference sequence). The CDR3 coding sequence is TGTGCCAGCAGCATCAACTTCCGGGACAGGGTAATCGACGAGCAGTACTTC. Residues: CASSINFRDRVIDEQYF.

The chain has TRBV5-8 and TRBJ2-1; 9 bases are shared with TRBD2. The CDR3 extends over 12 amino acids. Per the germline V gene, CDR1 is SGHTS and CDR2 is YDEGEE. CDR3 loop: CALLLREGLQFF. As DNA, the CDR3 is TGTGCGCTGCTCCTGCGGGAGGGCCTTCAGTTCTTC.

CDR3 region: CASSLGGTRPYNEQFF. The CDR3 region has the DNA TGTGCCAGCAGTCTAGGAGGGACTAGACCCTACAATGAGCAGTTCTTC. The chain combines TRBV11-2 with TRBJ2-1; 8 bases line up with TRBD2. The CDR3 consists of 16 residues. From germline, CDR1 is SGHAT and CDR2 FQNNGV. V lost 6 bases, J lost 2 bases, and 9 bases stayed unmatched. The full variable domain, in which reference TRBV11-2 and TRBJ2-1 provide the parts outside the CDR3, is EAGVAQSPRYKIIEKRQSVAFWCNPISGHATLYWYQQILGQGPKLLIQFQNNGVVDDSQLPKDRFSAERLKGVDSTLKIQPAKLEDSAVYLCASSLGGTRPYNEQFFGPGTRLTVL.

The chain combines TRBV6-1 with TRBJ2-7; TRBD1 matches 7 bases. The V gene's germline CDR1 is MNHNS and CDR2 SASEGT. This CDR3 region has 13 residues. The V gene end was trimmed by 6 bases and the J gene end by 7 bases; junction bases not matched to a gene: 9. CDR3 region: CASRGDSPWEQYF. DNA of the CDR3: TGTGCCAGCAGGGGGGACAGCCCATGGGAGCAGTACTTC.

The V gene is TRBV7-9, the J gene TRBJ2-7; 11 bases are a match to TRBD2. V trimming: 4 bases; J trimming: 4 bases; junction bases outside the gene matches: 12. This CDR3 spans 17 amino acids. Germline V gene sequence: CDR1 SEHNR, CDR2 FQNEAQ (reference sequence). The CDR3 here is CASSSPGLAEPTYEQYF. The CDR3 DNA reads as TGTGCCAGCAGCTCTCCGGGACTAGCGGAACCAACTTACGAGCAGTACTTC. Filled out from reference TRBV7-9 and TRBJ2-7, the complete variable domain reads DTGVSQNPRHKITKRGQNVTFRCDPISEHNRLYWYRQTLGQGPEFLTYFQNEAQLEKSRLLSDRFSAERPKGSFSTLEIQRTEQGDSAMYLCASSSPGLAEPTYEQYFGPGTRLTVT.

This chain joins TRBV9 and TRBJ2-2; D gene uncertain. Trimming cost V 7 bases and J 5 bases, with 6 bases left between them. This CDR3 is 11 amino acids long. In germline, CDR1 is SGDLS, CDR2 YYNGEE. CDR3 in amino acids: CASGVTGELFF. As DNA, the CDR3 is TGTGCCAGCGGGGTAACCGGGGAGCTGTTTTTT.

This rearrangement joins TRBV19 to TRBJ2-1, with 7 bases aligning to TRBD1. CDR1 and CDR2 from the germline V gene are LNHDA and SQIVND (reference sequence). J was trimmed by 1 base and V by 5 bases; bases with no gene match: 2. The CDR3 sequence is 14 residues long. As DNA, the CDR3 is TGTGCCAGTAGTCTACAGGGGTCCTACAATGAGCAGTTCTTC. Translating it yields CASSLQGSYNEQFF.

This sequence joins TRBV10-1 and TRBJ2-2, with a tentative D call TRBD2 (5 bases). The V end lost 6 bases, the J end lost 0 bases, and 11 bases lay between the germline ends. Per germline, CDR1 WNHNN and CDR2 SYGVQD (reference sequence). The CDR3 is 15 residues long. Written as DNA, the CDR3 is TGCGCCAGCAGCGATGCGGGCCCGAACACCGGGGAGCTGTTTTTT. Translation: CASSDAGPNTGELFF.

CDR3 nucleotide sequence: TGTGCCAGCAGGAGGTACCAAGAGACCCAGTACTTC. Translating it yields CASRRYQETQYF. V usage is TRBV7-8 and J usage is TRBJ2-5; D is uncertain. The CDR3 spans 12 residues. V lost 6 bases and J 0 bases, leaving 5 bases between the germline ends. The V gene's germline CDR1 is SGHVS and CDR2 FQNEAQ.

The chain recombines TRBV27 with TRBJ2-1; TRBD1 matches 7 bases. CDR3 length: 16 residues. The V gene's germline CDR1 is MNHEY and CDR2 SMNVEV (reference sequence). V was pared by 3 bases and J by 4 bases, with 9 bases of the junction left unmatched. The CDR3 is CASSLIWGQQYNEQFF. CDR3 in DNA: TGTGCCAGCAGTTTGATATGGGGACAGCAATACAATGAGCAGTTCTTC.

CDR3 residues: CASSRQRLEPQTQYF. The CDR3 nucleotides are TGTGCCAGCAGCCGGCAGCGTCTAGAACCGCAGACCCAGTACTTC. The rearrangement uses TRBV6-5 and TRBJ2-5, with D uncertain. Trimming took 6 bases from V and 6 from J, leaving 20 bases between them. The germline CDR1 and CDR2 sequences are MNHEY and SVGAGI. The CDR3 is made up of 15 amino acids.

This clone came up once. The chain joins TRBV6-1 to TRBJ1-3; D is perhaps TRBD1 (5 bases). Trimming took 7 bases from V and 8 from J, leaving 18 bases between them. CDR3 length: 14 residues. Germline V gives CDR1 MNHNS, CDR2 SASEGT. In DNA, the CDR3 is TGTGCCAGCAAACGGCCCGGCAGGGAACACACCATATATTTT. Amino acids: CASKRPGREHTIYF.

This sequence joins TRBV9 and TRBJ1-1, with a tentative D call TRBD1 (5 bases). Germline-derived CDR1 and CDR2 are SGDLS and YYNGEE. V was pared by 4 bases and J by 8 bases, with 12 bases between. The CDR3 runs to 12 residues. CDR3 sequence (DNA): TGTGCCAGCAGCCCCAGTGGGGACGAAGCTTTCTTT. Translation gives CASSPSGDEAFF. Filled out from reference TRBV9 and TRBJ1-1, the complete variable domain reads DSGVTQTPKHLITATGQRVTLRCSPRSGDLSVYWYQQSLDQGLQFLIQYYNGEERAKGNILERFSAQQFPDLHSELNLSSLELGDSALYFCASSPSGDEAFFGQGTRLTVV.

The rearrangement uses TRBV19 and TRBJ1-1; D remains unclear. CDR1 is LNHDA and CDR2 is SQIVND in the germline V gene (reference sequence). The CDR3 has 15 amino acids. Trimming shortened V by 4 bases and J by 0 bases, and 12 bases separated the two germline ends. CDR3 loop: CASSRRQQLNTEAFF. The CDR3 DNA follows: TGTGCCAGTAGTAGACGGCAACAGCTGAACACTGAAGCTTTCTTT.

The chain couples TRBV6-6 to TRBJ1-5, with unresolved D. V lost 5 bases and J 3 bases, leaving 8 bases between the germline ends. Germline values: CDR1 MNHNY, CDR2 SVGAGI (reference sequence). The CDR3 contains 13 residues. CDR3 sequence (DNA): TGTGCCAGCAGTATGGACGTCAATCAGCCCCAGCATTTT. It translates to CASSMDVNQPQHF.

This chain links TRBV2 with TRBJ2-2; possible D gene TRBD1, 5 bases. V lost 3 bases and J 2 bases, leaving 7 bases between the germline ends. The CDR3 runs 14 residues. CDR1 is SNHLY, CDR2 FYNNEI, per germline. The CDR3 reads CASSDRGNTGELFF. Here the CDR3 DNA reads TGTGCCAGCAGTGATAGGGGAAACACCGGGGAGCTGTTTTTT.

This rearrangement joins TRBV28 to TRBJ1-3; 9 nucleotides align to TRBD1. The CDR3 loop spans 14 amino acids. Germline V gives CDR1 MDHEN, CDR2 SYDVKM. J was trimmed by 7 bases and V by 3 bases; bases with no gene match: 4. CDR3 bases: TGTGCCAGCAGTTTCGGAGGACAGGGGAACACCATATATTTT. This gives the protein CASSFGGQGNTIYF.

The genes are TRBV6-1 and TRBJ2-4, with D perhaps TRBD1 or TRBD2 (5 bases each). This CDR3 is built from 14 residues. Germline CDR1 reads MNHNS; CDR2 reads SASEGT. V was clipped by 1 base and J by 7 bases, with 11 bases between them. CDR3 protein: CASSEVVRENIQYF. The CDR3 DNA is TGTGCCAGCAGTGAAGTTGTCAGGGAGAACATTCAGTACTTC.

The V and J genes are TRBV6-1 and TRBJ2-7; the match to TRBD2 covers 11 bases. V trimming: 5 bases; J trimming: 4 bases; junction bases outside the gene matches: 7. The CDR3 is 15 amino acids. CDR1 is MNHNS, CDR2 SASEGT, per germline. Here the CDR3 reads CASSLLAGGLYEQYF. The CDR3 DNA reads as TGTGCCAGCAGTCTGCTAGCGGGGGGACTTTACGAGCAGTACTTC.

This clone was seen a single time. This sequence joins TRBV7-6 and TRBJ2-2, with 8 bases matching TRBD1. CDR1 SGHVS and CDR2 FNYEAQ come from the germline V gene. The length of the CDR3 is 17 residues. V was pared by 3 bases and J by 1 base, with 7 bases of the junction left unmatched. The CDR3 here is CASSFPSDRGNTGELFF. CDR3 sequence (DNA): TGTGCCAGCAGCTTCCCCTCCGACAGGGGGAACACCGGGGAGCTGTTTTTT.

The DNA of the CDR3 is TGTGCCAGCAGTAACCCCCTCTTGCGGGGCTCCGATGAGCAGTTCTTC. The encoded protein is CASSNPLLRGSDEQFF. The chain links TRBV28 to TRBJ2-1, with TRBD2 as a possible D gene (6 bases). V gave up 5 bases and J gave up 8 bases, with 22 bases separating them. Germline CDR1 reads MDHEN; CDR2 reads SYDVKM. CDR3 size: 16 residues.

This clone was detected once. Other DNA sequences in the same sample also yield this CDR3. The CDR3: CASSITGDEQYF. The CDR3, as DNA: TGTGCCAGCAGTATTACAGGGGATGAGCAGTACTTC. The genes are TRBV6-5 and TRBJ2-7, with TRBD1 matching over 7 bases. The CDR3 is 12 residues long. V shed 5 bases, J shed 7 bases, and the junction held 5 bases outside the gene matches. Germline V gene sequence: CDR1 MNHEY, CDR2 SVGAGI.

The rearrangement links TRBV5-1 to TRBJ2-7; D might be TRBD2 (6 bases). CDR1 and CDR2 (germline): SGHRS, YFSETQ. The CDR3 loop spans 14 amino acids. The V and J ends lost 4 bases and 0 bases respectively, with 11 bases between them. CDR3: CASSVEGSSYEQYF. The CDR3 nucleotides are TGCGCCAGCAGCGTGGAGGGTAGCTCCTACGAGCAGTACTTC.

The rearrangement joins TRBV28 to TRBJ2-3, with D perhaps assigned TRBD1 or TRBD2 (5 bases each). V was cut by 6 bases and J by 5 bases, with 24 bases left in between. Looked up from germline, CDR1 is MDHEN and CDR2 is SYDVKM. The CDR3 contains 17 residues. CDR3: CASRGVDGTSVQDTQYF. Written as DNA, the CDR3 is TGTGCCAGCAGGGGTGTGGACGGGACGAGTGTACAAGATACGCAGTATTTT.

The chain couples TRBV2 to TRBJ2-6; D not resolved. V lost 7 bases to trimming and J lost 0 bases, with 7 bases between them. Germline V CDR1 and CDR2: SNHLY, FYNNEI. The CDR3 extends over 14 amino acids. The CDR3 sequence: CASNQVSGANVLTF. CDR3 nucleotide sequence: TGTGCCAGCAACCAAGTCTCTGGGGCCAACGTCCTGACTTTC.

In its sample, this clone was seen once. The CDR3 loop is CASRGRQGMNEQYF. The CDR3 coding sequence is TGTGCCAGCAGGGGGAGACAGGGGATGAACGAGCAGTACTTC. The V call is TRBV27, the J call TRBJ2-7; 8 bases agree with TRBD1. V trimming: 6 bases; J trimming: 5 bases; junction bases outside the gene matches: 9. The CDR3 is made up of 14 amino acids. CDR1 and CDR2 from the germline V gene are MNHEY and SMNVEV (reference sequence).

The J gene is TRBJ2-7, the V gene TRBV27; 8 bases are a match to TRBD1. This CDR3 contains 14 residues. CDR1 is MNHEY and CDR2 is SMNVEV in the germline V gene (reference sequence). The V and J ends lost 2 bases and 2 bases, in that order; junction bases with no gene match: 2. The chain's CDR3 is CASSLKDRAYEQYF. The CDR3 coding sequence is TGTGCCAGCAGTTTAAAGGACAGGGCCTACGAGCAGTACTTC.